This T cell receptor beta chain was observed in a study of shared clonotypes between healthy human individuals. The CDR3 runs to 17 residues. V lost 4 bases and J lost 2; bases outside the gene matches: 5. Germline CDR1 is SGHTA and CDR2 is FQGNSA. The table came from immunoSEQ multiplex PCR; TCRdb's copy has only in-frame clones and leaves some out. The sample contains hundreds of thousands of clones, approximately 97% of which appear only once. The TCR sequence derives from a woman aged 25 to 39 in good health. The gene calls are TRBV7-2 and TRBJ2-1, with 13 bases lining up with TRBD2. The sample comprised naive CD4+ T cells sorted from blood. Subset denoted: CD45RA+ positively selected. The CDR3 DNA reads TGTGCCAGCAGCTATCGGACTAGCGGGAGTCCCTACAATGAGCAGTTCTTC. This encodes CASSYRTSGSPYNEQFF.